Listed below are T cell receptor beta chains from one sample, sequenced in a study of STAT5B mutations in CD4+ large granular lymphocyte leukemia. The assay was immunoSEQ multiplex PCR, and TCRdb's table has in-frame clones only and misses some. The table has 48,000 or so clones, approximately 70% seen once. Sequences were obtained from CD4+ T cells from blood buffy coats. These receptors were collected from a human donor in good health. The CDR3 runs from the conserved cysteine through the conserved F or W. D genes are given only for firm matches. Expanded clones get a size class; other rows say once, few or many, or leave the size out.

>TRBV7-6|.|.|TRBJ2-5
TGTGCCAGCAGCTTAGGAGGGTTGGGAGAGACCCAGTACTTC
CASSLGGLGETQYF
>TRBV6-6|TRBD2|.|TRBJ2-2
TGTGCCAGCAGTTTGGGACTAGCGGGGGTTGGGGAGCTGTTTTTT
CASSLGLAGVGELFF
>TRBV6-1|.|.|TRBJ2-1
TGTGCCAGCAGTGATGGGGGCAACAGAGGGGGGAATGAGCAGTTCTTC
CASSDGGNRGGNEQFF
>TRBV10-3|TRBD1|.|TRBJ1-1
TGTGCCATCAGTAAGACAGGGGAGAACACTGAAGCTTTCTTT
CAISKTGENTEAFF
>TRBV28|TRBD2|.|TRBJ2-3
TGTGCCAGCCGCTCGGGGGGGCCAGATACGCAGTATTTT
CASRSGGPDTQYF
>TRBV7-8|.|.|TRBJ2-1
TGTGCCAGCAGCTCAGCGGGACAGTTCTACAATGAGCAGTTCTTC
CASSSAGQFYNEQFF
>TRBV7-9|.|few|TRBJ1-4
TGTGCCAGCAGTGTAGAGGAAAAACTGTTTTTT
CASSVEEKLFF
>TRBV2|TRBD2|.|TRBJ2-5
TGTGCCAGCAGTGAAGAGAGCGGGGGCTGGGAGACCCAGTACTTC
CASSEESGGWETQYF
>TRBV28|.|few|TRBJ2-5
TGTGCCAGCAGTGCCCCTGGGGTCCAAGAGACCCAGTACTTC
CASSAPGVQETQYF
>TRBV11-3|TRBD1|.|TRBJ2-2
TGTGCCAGCAGCTTAGCAAAACCGGGACAGGGGCCCACCGGGGAGCTGTTTTTT
CASSLAKPGQGPTGELFF
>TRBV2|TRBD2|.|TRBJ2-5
TGTGCCAGCAGTGAGGTGCGGGGGATAGAGACCCAGTACTTC
CASSEVRGIETQYF
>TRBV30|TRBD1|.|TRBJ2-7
TGTGCCTGGAGTGGATTGGGACAGGGTACCTACGAGCAGTACTTC
CAWSGLGQGTYEQYF
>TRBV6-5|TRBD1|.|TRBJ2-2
TGTGCCAGCACGACTCCAGGGGGCACCGGGGAGCTGTTTTTT
CASTTPGGTGELFF
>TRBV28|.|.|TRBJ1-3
TGTGCCAGCAGCGCGTCTTTAGTTGGAAACACCATATATTTT
CASSASLVGNTIYF
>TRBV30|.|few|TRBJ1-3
TGTGCCTGGAGTCTTACTGGAAACACCATATATTTT
CAWSLTGNTIYF
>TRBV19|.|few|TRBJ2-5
TGTGCCAGTAGTATGGGTCTAGCGGAGACCCAGTACTTC
CASSMGLAETQYF
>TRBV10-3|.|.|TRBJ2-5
TGTGCCATCAGTGAGAGAGGGGAACAAGAGACCCAGTACTTC
CAISERGEQETQYF